The 4 T cell receptor beta chains given below trace back to one sample, sequenced in a study of T cell responses to AZD1222 COVID-19 vaccine. Clones were sequenced by immunoSEQ multiplex PCR, and TCRdb holds only the in-frame ones, with some missing. Among 70,000 or so clones listed, approximately 89% were seen once. The sample was peripheral blood, taken on day 0 of AZD1222 vaccination. These receptors were collected from an adult in good health.

The chain has TRBV6-1 and TRBJ2-5; TRBD1 matches at 7 bases. The germline V gene encodes CDR1 MNHNS and CDR2 SASEGT. Trimming removed 2 bases from V and 5 bases from J; junction bases left unmatched: 5. This CDR3 is built from 14 residues. The CDR3 spells CASSEIGGRETQYF. The CDR3 DNA is TGTGCCAGCAGTGAAATAGGGGGCCGGGAGACCCAGTACTTC.

The chain is built from TRBV2 and TRBJ2-7, with 7 bases identical to TRBD1. Per germline, CDR1 SNHLY and CDR2 FYNNEI. V trimming: 6 bases; J trimming: 5 bases; junction bases outside the gene matches: 4. The CDR3 has 12 residues. The DNA of the CDR3 is TGTGCCAGCAGGGATACAGGGGACGAGCAGTACTTC. Translated: CASRDTGDEQYF.

The CDR3 loop reads CASSQPGGPYEQYF. The CDR3 region has the DNA TGTGCCAGCAGCCAACCGGGGGGGCCCTACGAGCAGTACTTC. This sequence joins TRBV3-1 (or the pseudogene TRBV3-2) and TRBJ2-7; the match to TRBD2 covers 8 bases. CDR1 and CDR2 (germline): LGHDT, YNNKEL (reference sequence). The trim removed 2 bases at V and 2 bases at J, leaving 2 bases unmatched. The CDR3 totals 14 residues.

This clone showed up just a few times. This rearrangement joins TRBV4-1 to TRBJ1-3; D might be TRBD1 (5 bases). Germline-derived CDR1 and CDR2 are MGHRA and YSYEKL. V was trimmed by 0 bases and J by 3 bases, leaving 15 bases between them. There are 17 residues in the CDR3. The CDR3 sequence is CASSQDPAGSVGNTIYF. CDR3 DNA sequence: TGCGCCAGCAGCCAAGATCCGGCAGGGTCCGTTGGAAACACCATATATTTT.